Described below is a single T cell receptor (beta chain) sequence and its context. One end of the junction fails to match germline, which may point to a read error. This sample stems from a study of T-cell reconstitution after alpha-beta-depleted transplantation in children. The germline V gene encodes CDR1 DFQATT and CDR2 SNEGSKA (reference sequence). The CDR3 is made up of 11 amino acids. Researchers prepared the TCRbeta library using unique molecular identifiers, the study reports. TCRdb recomputed calls from the PCR reads with MiXCR, one row per CDR3 protein. The data contain a few hundred thousand distinct CDR3 sequences, around 46% of them seen just once; the ten biggest clones take up 25% to 30%.

The starting material was PBMCs, obtained before TCRalphabeta/CD19-depleted stem cell transplant. The chain joins TRBV20-1 to TRBJ2-1; 12 nucleotides agree with TRBD2. The clonotype originates from a girl aged 2-10 years with aplastic anemia, due to receive a stem cell transplant. Here the CDR3 reads CSARRSSGRVF. Written as DNA, the CDR3 is TGCAGTGCTAGACGGTCTAGCGGGAGGGTCTTC.